This entry is about one T cell receptor beta chain. Between the trimmed V and J ends, which lost 6 bases and 4 bases, there was a span of 8 bases. The CDR3 consists of 11 residues. Germline CDR1 and CDR2: DFQATT and SNEGSKA (reference sequence). Per the original data handling: Nucleated cell number was recorded as an estimate derived from reference gene primer amplification. Profiled with immunoSEQ multiplex PCR; TCRdb holds only in-frame clones, not every one. That table supplies the V and J calls and clone size; D and trimming were determined from the DNA. The sample carries more than 60,000 clones, around 82% recorded once. The data originate from a study of blood T cell repertoires in COVID-19. Turning to the study itself: The study drew acute and convalescent COVID-19 samples from the United States, Italy and Spain. T cells, B-cell-depleted T cells, or PBMCs provided the cDNA or gDNA that served as material.

Sample: peripheral blood. The J gene is TRBJ2-3, the V gene TRBV20-1; D not certain. This receptor was taken from a man aged 60-69 years with acute or convalescent COVID-19. This CDR3 reads CSAPRADTQYF. CDR3 DNA: TGCAGTGCCCCACGAGCAGATACGCAGTATTTT.